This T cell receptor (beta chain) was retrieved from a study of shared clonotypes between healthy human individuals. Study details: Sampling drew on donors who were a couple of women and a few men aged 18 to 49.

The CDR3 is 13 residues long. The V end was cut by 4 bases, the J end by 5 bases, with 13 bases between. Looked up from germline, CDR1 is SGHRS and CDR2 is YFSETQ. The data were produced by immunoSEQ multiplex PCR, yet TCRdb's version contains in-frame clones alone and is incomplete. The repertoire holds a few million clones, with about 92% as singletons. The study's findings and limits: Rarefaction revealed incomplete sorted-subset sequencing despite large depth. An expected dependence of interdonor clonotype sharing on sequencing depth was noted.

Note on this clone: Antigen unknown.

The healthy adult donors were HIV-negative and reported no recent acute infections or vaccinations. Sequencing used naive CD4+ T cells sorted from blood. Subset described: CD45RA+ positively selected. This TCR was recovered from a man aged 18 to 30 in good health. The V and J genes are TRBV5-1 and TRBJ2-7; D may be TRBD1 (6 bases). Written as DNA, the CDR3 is TGCGCCAGCAGCCTTAACAGGGATAACGAGCAGTACTTC. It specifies CASSLNRDNEQYF.